The 12 T cell receptor beta chains below come from one sample, sequenced in a study of cytomegalovirus exposure and HLA in healthy donors. 60 Vbeta and 13 Jbeta primers were used in PCR. Sequencing used immunoSEQ multiplex PCR; TCRdb keeps in-frame clones, though not all of them. The table records around 200,000 clones, 86% of them present only once. Specimen: PBMCs. Receptors originate from a woman younger than 45 in good health and CMV-seronegative.

The V gene is TRBV5-1, the J gene TRBJ2-1; TRBD2 aligns across 9 bases. J lost 3 bases, V lost 4 bases, and 5 bases had no gene match. Per germline, CDR1 SGHRS and CDR2 YFSETQ. The CDR3 spans 15 residues. The CDR3 DNA is TGCGCCAGCAGCCCCTGGACTAGCGACTACAATGAGCAGTTCTTC. Its translation: CASSPWTSDYNEQFF.

V usage is TRBV21-1 and J usage is TRBJ2-1; the DNA was not compared with TRBD2, the D call given in the table. TRBV21-1 is marked as a pseudogene. The CDR3 spans 16 residues. CDR3 nucleotide sequence: TGTGCCAGCAGCAAAGTTGGTTCTAGCTCCTACAATGAGCAGTTCTTC. Translation: CASSKVGSSSYNEQFF.

V and J are TRBV2 and TRBJ1-2; 7 nucleotides align to TRBD1. V lost 6 bases, J lost 7 bases, and 8 bases stayed unmatched. The CDR3 sequence is 13 residues long. Germline V lookup: CDR1 SNHLY, CDR2 FYNNEI. The CDR3 DNA follows: TGTGCCAGCAGATTGACAGGGAGCGGTGGCTACACCTTC. It yields the protein CASRLTGSGGYTF.

The CDR3 coding sequence is TGCAGCGTTGGGCTTACCACAGATACGCAGTATTTT. It codes for CSVGLTTDTQYF. This sequence joins TRBV29-1 and TRBJ2-3, with D hard to call. Per the germline V gene, CDR1 is SQVTM and CDR2 is ANQGSEA. V was shortened by 4 bases and J by 2 bases, with 7 bases between the two germline ends. The CDR3 totals 12 residues.

The chain employs TRBV6-6 and TRBJ2-3; D perhaps matches TRBD1 (7 bases). CDR3 length equals 13 residues. The V and J ends lost 3 bases and 6 bases respectively, with 10 bases between them. Per the germline V gene, CDR1 is MNHNY and CDR2 is SVGAGI (reference sequence). The CDR3 coding sequence is TGTGCCAGCAGTTATCCAGGGGGGGATACGCAGTATTTT. It translates to CASSYPGGDTQYF.

The chain joins TRBV27 to TRBJ2-7; D possibly corresponds to TRBD1 (5 bases). Deletions cut 6 bases from V and 5 bases from J, with 14 bases between. CDR1 and CDR2 (germline): MNHEY, SMNVEV (reference sequence). The CDR3 consists of 13 residues. This chain's CDR3 is CASSLRDVNEQYF. For the CDR3, the DNA is TGTGCCAGCAGCCTCAGGGATGTGAACGAGCAGTACTTC.

The chain has TRBV4-1 and TRBJ2-7; D might be TRBD1 (5 bases). This CDR3 contains 14 residues. The germline CDR1 and CDR2 sequences are MGHRA and YSYEKL. V gave up 3 bases and J gave up 2 bases, with 11 bases separating them. This CDR3 is CASSHTGQAYEQYF. The CDR3 DNA reads TGCGCCAGCAGCCACACAGGACAAGCCTACGAGCAGTACTTC.

The chain joins TRBV7-3 to TRBJ2-5; D possibly corresponds to TRBD2 (6 bases). V lost 1 base and J 1 base, leaving 10 bases between the germline ends. Germline V gene lookup returns CDR1 SGHTA and CDR2 FQGTGA. The CDR3 is 15 residues long. The CDR3 reads CASSLNGGLQETQYF. The CDR3 nucleotides are TGTGCCAGCAGCTTAAATGGGGGACTCCAAGAGACCCAGTACTTC.

The chain uses TRBV28 and TRBJ2-7, with TRBD1 matching 9 bases. V shed 7 bases and J 5 bases; nucleotides not matched to a gene: 12. The CDR3 extends over 15 amino acids. Germline loops: CDR1 MDHEN, CDR2 SYDVKM. The CDR3, as DNA: TGTGCCAGCACCGACACCGGGACAGGGTTTCACGAGCAGTACTTC. Translating it yields CASTDTGTGFHEQYF.

J is TRBJ2-1 and V is TRBV4-1; TRBD2 is a possible D gene (8 bases). Deletions cut 2 bases from V and 9 bases from J, with 14 bases between. This CDR3 has 14 amino acids. Germline CDR1 is MGHRA and CDR2 is YSYEKL. The DNA of the CDR3 is TGCGCCAGCAGCCAATTAGCGGGACAGATTGAGCAGTTCTTC. Translation gives CASSQLAGQIEQFF.

This chain links TRBV9 with TRBJ2-4, with D possibly TRBD1 on 6 matching bases. From germline, CDR1 is SGDLS and CDR2 YYNGEE. The CDR3 sequence is 12 residues long. Trimming cost V 3 bases and J 5 bases, with 6 bases left between them. Here the CDR3 reads CASSDRENIQYF. In DNA form, the CDR3 reads TGTGCCAGCAGCGACAGGGAAAACATTCAGTACTTC.

This clone appeared a few times. The chain uses TRBV5-1 and TRBJ2-1; 15 bases map to TRBD2. This CDR3 has 21 residues. Germline-derived CDR1 and CDR2 are SGHRS and YFSETQ. The J segment lost 1 base and the V segment lost 1 base, leaving 12 bases of the junction unmatched. The CDR3 protein is CASSLRLGLAGGKVSYNEQFF. The CDR3 DNA reads TGCGCCAGCAGCTTGAGGTTGGGACTAGCGGGGGGTAAGGTGTCCTACAATGAGCAGTTCTTC. Full variable domain (outside the CDR3, taken from reference TRBV5-1 and TRBJ2-1): KAGVTQTPRYLIKTRGQQVTLSCSPISGHRSVSWYQQTPGQGLQFLFEYFSETQRNKGNFPGRFSGRQFSNSRSEMNVSTLELGDSALYLCASSLRLGLAGGKVSYNEQFFGPGTRLTVL.